This TCR beta chain stems from a study of tumor T cells in aggressive B-cell lymphoma. This CDR3 comprises 14 residues. Germline V gene sequence: CDR1 MNHEY, CDR2 SVGAGI. TCRdb's copy holds only in-frame clones and misses some; the assay was immunoSEQ multiplex PCR. There are roughly 4,000 clones in the sample; 94% occur only once, and 2% to 2.5% lies in the top ten. The sample taken for sequencing was tumor tissue. The chain joins TRBV6-5 to TRBJ2-5, with a weak D call TRBD1 (6 bases). The better agreement between TRBJ2-7 and the DNA end casts doubt on the J call. This receptor was obtained from an adult with diffuse large B cell lymphoma. The CDR3 DNA reads TGTGCCAGCAGTTACTCGACAGGAACCTACGAGCAGTACTTC. This translates into CASSYSTGTYEQYF.